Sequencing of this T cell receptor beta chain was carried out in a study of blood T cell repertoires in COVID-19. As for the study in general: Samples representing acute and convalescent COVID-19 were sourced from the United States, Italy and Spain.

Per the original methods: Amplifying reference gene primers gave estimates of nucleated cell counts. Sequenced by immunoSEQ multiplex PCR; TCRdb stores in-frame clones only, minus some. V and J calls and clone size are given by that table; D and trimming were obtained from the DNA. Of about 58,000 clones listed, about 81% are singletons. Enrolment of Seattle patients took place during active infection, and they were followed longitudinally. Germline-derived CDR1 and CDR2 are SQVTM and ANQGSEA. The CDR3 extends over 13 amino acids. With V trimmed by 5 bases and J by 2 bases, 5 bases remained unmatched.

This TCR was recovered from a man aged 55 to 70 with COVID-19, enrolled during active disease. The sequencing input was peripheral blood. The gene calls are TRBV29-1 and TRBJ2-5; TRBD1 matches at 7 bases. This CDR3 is CSVTGQIQETQYF. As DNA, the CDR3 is TGCAGCGTTACGGGACAGATACAAGAGACCCAGTACTTC.